The rows below give T cell receptor beta chains drawn from one sample of a study of cytomegalovirus exposure and HLA in healthy donors. This table comes from immunoSEQ multiplex PCR, and its TCRdb copy is limited to in-frame clones, with some not included. The data hold under 250,000 clones, with 82% observed a single time. The source material was PBMCs. These receptors all come from a woman between 40 and 55 years old in good health and CMV-seronegative. CDR3s include the opening cysteine and the closing phenylalanine or tryptophan. A D gene is named only where the DNA matches it firmly. Size is stated for part of the rows, as once, few or many counts, or as a class when the clone is expanded.

TRBV4-2	TRBD1	-	TRBJ1-2	TGTGCCAGCAGCCAAGGACAGGGGTTGGGCTATGGCTACACCTTC	CASSQGQGLGYGYTF
TRBV7-3	-	-	TRBJ2-5	TGTGCCAGCAGCTTAGCAGGGCGTGGAGAGACCCAGTACTTC	CASSLAGRGETQYF
TRBV27	TRBD1	few	TRBJ1-1	TGTGCCAGCAGTGCCGCGGACAGGGGGATCACTGAAGCTTTCTTT	CASSAADRGITEAFF
TRBV15	-	-	TRBJ1-1	TGTGCCACCAGCAGAGGGGTGGACTTGAACACTGAAGCTTTCTTT	CATSRGVDLNTEAFF
TRBV5-1	-	-	TRBJ2-1	TGCGCCAGCAGCTCCATGGGGACAACCTACAATGAGCAGTTCTTC	CASSSMGTTYNEQFF
TRBV19	TRBD1	-	TRBJ1-1	TGTGCCAGTACCAAAAACCCCGGACAGGTGGGCATCACTGAAGCTTTCTTT	CASTKNPGQVGITEAFF
TRBV5-1	TRBD1	-	TRBJ2-5	TGCGCCAGCAGCCCCCCGGACAGGGGAGAGACCCAGTACTTC	CASSPPDRGETQYF
TRBV10-1	-	once	TRBJ2-7	TGCGCCAGCAGTGAGGGGCGAGACAGGACTTATTACGAGCAGTACTTC	CASSEGRDRTYYEQYF
TRBV6-1	-	-	TRBJ1-5	TGTGCCAGCAGTGAACCCTCGAGGTCTTTCGAGCCCCAGCATTTT	CASSEPSRSFEPQHF
TRBV2	TRBD1	-	TRBJ1-5	TGTGCCAGCAGTGAGAACAGGGGGTATCAGCCCCAGCATTTT	CASSENRGYQPQHF
TRBV5-8	-	-	TRBJ1-2	TGTGCCAGCAGCTTGAGAACAGGGTCGGGGCCAGGATATGGCTACACCTTC	CASSLRTGSGPGYGYTF
TRBV18	-	-	TRBJ1-1	TGTGCCAGCTCACCCCTCGACAGTGAAGCTTTCTTT	CASSPLDSEAFF
TRBV29-1	-	-	TRBJ2-7	TGCAGCGTTGAGTATCCTAGCTCCTACGAGCAGTACTTC	CSVEYPSSYEQYF
TRBV7-9	-	once	TRBJ1-1	TGTGCCAGCAGCCCGGGGGGGACTGAAGCTTTCTTT	CASSPGGTEAFF
TRBV7-2	-	-	TRBJ1-5	TGTGCCAGCAGCTCTGGACATTCCCAGCATTTT	CASSSGHSQHF
TRBV7-9	TRBD1	-	TRBJ2-7	TGTGCCAGCAGCGCCTCGACAGGGGGGGGCGAGCAGTACTTC	CASSASTGGGEQYF
TRBV6-6	TRBD2	-	TRBJ2-7	TGTGCCAGCAGTTATGGTGGGCTAGCGGAAGGCTACGAGCAGTACTTC	CASSYGGLAEGYEQYF
TRBV6-4	-	few	TRBJ2-2	TGTGCCAGCAGTACAGGGTCCGGCGGGGAGCTGTTTTTT	CASSTGSGGELFF
TRBV9	TRBD1	-	TRBJ1-4	TGTGCCAGCAGCTCCCGGACAGGTGCAAATGAAAAACTGTTTTTT	CASSSRTGANEKLFF
TRBV29-1	-	few	TRBJ2-2	TGCAGCGTTGATAGGGGGGGCGTCGATCGGAAGGAGCTGTTTTTT	CSVDRGGVDRKELFF
TRBV11-3	-	-	TRBJ2-5	TGTGCCAGCAGCCTTTCGTACGGCCAAGAGACCCAGTACTTC	CASSLSYGQETQYF
TRBV13	TRBD2	-	TRBJ2-3	TGTGCCAGCAGCCTGAGGGAGGGACTAGCCCAACACCCAGATACGCAGTATTTT	CASSLREGLAQHPDTQYF
TRBV7-9	-	-	TRBJ2-5	TGTGCCAGCAGCTTCCCACAGGGTAAAGAGACCCAGTACTTC	CASSFPQGKETQYF
TRBV28	TRBD1	-	TRBJ1-5	TGTGCCAGCAACTTATACAGGGGGCTGAGCTATAGCAATCAGCCCCAGCATTTT	CASNLYRGLSYSNQPQHF
TRBV27	-	-	TRBJ1-5	TGTGCCAGCAGTTTATCGGTGAGTCAGCCCCAGCATTTT	CASSLSVSQPQHF
TRBV5-1	TRBD1	-	TRBJ2-1	TGCGCCAGCAGCTCTAGGGGGGACAGGATTGACAATGAGCAGTTCTTC	CASSSRGDRIDNEQFF
TRBV7-2	-	once	TRBJ1-5	TGTGCCAGCAGCTTAGGGGGGGGCAATCAGCCCCAGCATTTT	CASSLGGGNQPQHF
TRBV9	TRBD2	-	TRBJ2-1	TGTGCCAGCAGCGTTAGCGGGAGGCGTGGCAATGAGCAGTTCTTC	CASSVSGRRGNEQFF
TRBV5-1	TRBD2	-	TRBJ2-5	TGCGCCAGCAGCTTCCAAGCGGGAGTACAAGAGACCCAGTACTTC	CASSFQAGVQETQYF
TRBV28	-	few	TRBJ2-2	TGTGCCAGCAGTTTAACAGGGACCGGGGAGCTGTTTTTT	CASSLTGTGELFF
TRBV11-2	TRBD1	-	TRBJ2-7	TGTGCCAGCAGCGCGGACAGGGGCGAGCAGTACTTC	CASSADRGEQYF
TRBV5-6	-	-	TRBJ1-1	TGTGCCAGCAGCTTGAGTGGGTTTGGGTTGGGCGAAGCTTTCTTT	CASSLSGFGLGEAFF
TRBV7-9	-	few	TRBJ1-4	TGTTCCAGCAGCTTAGCGATCGGGGGTTCGGATGAAAAACTGTTTTTT	CSSSLAIGGSDEKLFF